The next 16 T cell receptor beta chains were all read from a single sample in a study of T cell responses to AZD1222 COVID-19 vaccine. Sequencing used immunoSEQ multiplex PCR; TCRdb keeps in-frame clones, though not all of them. The table lists 95,000 or so clones, 70% to 90% of them singletons. The sample here was peripheral blood, taken on day 0 of AZD1222 vaccination. These receptors all stem from an adult in good health.

The chain recombines TRBV19 with TRBJ1-5; a weak D match, TRBD1 (6 bases). The CDR3 sequence is 14 residues long. V dropped 3 bases and J dropped 3 bases, with 9 bases sitting between them. Germline V gene sequence: CDR1 LNHDA, CDR2 SQIVND (reference sequence). The CDR3 sequence: CASSIRDNNQPQHF. CDR3 in DNA: TGTGCCAGTAGTATCCGGGACAACAATCAGCCCCAGCATTTT.

The J gene is TRBJ2-3, the V gene TRBV20-1, with unresolved D. CDR1 DFQATT and CDR2 SNEGSKA come from the germline V gene (reference sequence). CDR3 length: 11 amino acids. The V end was cut by 5 bases, the J end by 4 bases, with 7 bases between. The DNA of the CDR3 is TGCAGTGCTGGATGGGCAGATACGCAGTATTTT. Its translation: CSAGWADTQYF.

In its sample, this clone was seen once. CDR3 protein: CASTTGGNQPQHF. In DNA form, the CDR3 reads TGTGCCAGTACGACAGGGGGCAATCAGCCCCAGCATTTT. The chain joins TRBV19 to TRBJ1-5; 8 bases align to TRBD1. The germline V gene encodes CDR1 LNHDA and CDR2 SQIVND (reference sequence). The CDR3 spans 13 residues. V trimming: 7 bases; J trimming: 2 bases; junction bases outside the gene matches: 1.

J is TRBJ1-5 and V is TRBV12-3 or TRBV12-4; D unclear. The CDR3 totals 13 residues. V lost 8 bases and J 6 bases, leaving 14 bases between the germline ends. In DNA form, the CDR3 reads TGTGCCAGCGGGCAGAGGGCTTCTCAGCCCCAGCATTTT. Residues: CASGQRASQPQHF.

This clone came up a few times. The V and J genes are TRBV28 and TRBJ2-2; maybe TRBD1 (5 bases). The germline V gene has CDR1 MDHEN and CDR2 SYDVKM. The CDR3 extends over 15 amino acids. V dropped 6 bases and J dropped 0 bases, with 11 bases sitting between them. CDR3 region: CASRPTDANTGELFF. DNA for the CDR3: TGTGCCAGCAGACCGACAGACGCGAACACCGGGGAGCTGTTTTTT.

The chain recombines TRBV28 with TRBJ1-5; TRBD1 is a possible D gene (6 bases). The germline V and J ends were trimmed by 3 bases and 2 bases, with 14 bases remaining between them. The CDR3 is 16 amino acids. Per germline, CDR1 MDHEN and CDR2 SYDVKM. The CDR3 DNA reads TGTGCCAGCAGTTTCCCCTACAGGGCGGGCAATCAGCCCCAGCATTTT. As protein: CASSFPYRAGNQPQHF.

This chain joins TRBV6-5 and TRBJ2-7, with 12 bases that match TRBD1. After removal of 9 bases from V and 5 bases from J, the junction contained 5 bases not matched to a gene. The CDR3 sequence is 13 residues long. Germline assignment: CDR1 MNHEY and CDR2 SVGAGI. The CDR3 is CASSGTGGHEQYF. DNA for the CDR3: TGTGCCAGTTCCGGGACAGGGGGCCACGAGCAGTACTTC.

The chain uses TRBV2 and TRBJ1-1, with 9 positions matching TRBD1. V trimming: 3 bases; J trimming: 10 bases; junction bases outside the gene matches: 6. CDR1 is SNHLY, CDR2 FYNNEI, per germline. The CDR3 length is 13 residues. This CDR3 is CASSEGQGRGAFF. CDR3 nucleotide sequence: TGTGCCAGCAGTGAGGGACAGGGCCGAGGAGCTTTCTTT.

The V and J genes are TRBV5-6 and TRBJ1-2; D not resolved. The germline V gene has CDR1 SGHDT and CDR2 YYEEEE. V gave up 2 bases and J gave up 8 bases, with 19 bases separating them. This CDR3 is 15 amino acids long. The CDR3 region has the DNA TGTGCCAGCAGCTTCGGAGACGCCCGCCGGGAGGGCTACACCTTC. This translates into CASSFGDARREGYTF.

This chain joins TRBV5-1 and TRBJ1-5, with 9 positions matching TRBD1. This CDR3 has 15 amino acids. The J segment lost 7 bases and the V segment lost 4 bases, leaving 9 bases of the junction unmatched. CDR1 is SGHRS and CDR2 is YFSETQ in the germline V gene. CDR3 DNA sequence: TGCGCCAGCAGCCCCCAGGGACAGGGAGCGCAGCCCCAGCATTTT. It yields the protein CASSPQGQGAQPQHF.

This chain links TRBV27 with TRBJ2-1; TRBD2 matches at 10 bases. Germline CDR1 is MNHEY and CDR2 is SMNVEV (reference sequence). The CDR3 has 19 residues. V lost 1 base and J lost 8; bases outside the gene matches: 17. CDR3 sequence (DNA): TGTGCCAGCAGTTTATACCCCCTGCGGCTAGCGGGGGCGTTCCATGAGCAGTTCTTC. Protein: CASSLYPLRLAGAFHEQFF.

This clone was detected only once. This chain links TRBV28 with TRBJ1-3; D unclear. Germline values: CDR1 MDHEN, CDR2 SYDVKM. The CDR3 spans 14 residues. The germline V and J ends were trimmed by 7 bases and 0 bases, with 10 bases remaining between them. The CDR3 sequence is CASTPESSGNTIYF. The CDR3 DNA follows: TGTGCCAGCACCCCGGAGAGCTCTGGAAACACCATATATTTT. The full variable domain, with the rest looked up from reference TRBV28 and TRBJ1-3, is DVKVTQSSRYLVKRTGEKVFLECVQDMDHENMFWYRQDPGLGLRLIYFSYDVKMKEKGDIPEGYSVSREKKERFSLILESASTNQTSMYLCASTPESSGNTIYFGEGSWLTVV.

The chain couples TRBV5-5 to TRBJ2-7; D not resolved. From germline, CDR1 is SGHKS and CDR2 YYEKEE (reference sequence). Between the trimmed V and J ends, which lost 3 bases and 4 bases, there was a span of 11 bases. This CDR3 spans 13 amino acids. The CDR3 region is CASSYPANYEQYF. The CDR3 DNA follows: TGTGCCAGCAGCTACCCCGCAAATTACGAGCAGTACTTC. The full variable domain, with the rest looked up from reference TRBV5-5 and TRBJ2-7, is DAGVTQSPTHLIKTRGQQVTLRCSPISGHKSVSWYQQVLGQGPQFIFQYYEKEERGRGNFPDRFSARQFPNYSSELNVNALLLGDSALYLCASSYPANYEQYFGPGTRLTVT.

The chain joins TRBV5-6 to TRBJ1-2, with D possibly TRBD1 on 5 matching bases. Germline-derived CDR1 and CDR2 are SGHDT and YYEEEE. The CDR3 extends over 16 amino acids. V was shortened by 1 base and J by 5 bases, with 18 bases between the two germline ends. The CDR3 spells CASSLRDPLFGYGYTF. CDR3 DNA sequence: TGTGCCAGCAGCTTGAGGGACCCACTTTTCGGTTATGGCTACACCTTC.

The chain employs TRBV2 and TRBJ1-4, with a tentative D call TRBD1 (5 bases). Germline V gene data show CDR1 as SNHLY and CDR2 as FYNNEI. This CDR3 is 20 amino acids long. Trimming removed 2 bases at V and 1 base at J, with 23 bases between. The CDR3 loop reads CASSEIPGNLMGGTNEKLFF. The CDR3 coding sequence is TGTGCCAGCAGTGAAATACCCGGCAACCTTATGGGGGGAACTAATGAAAAACTGTTTTTT.

The chain combines TRBV12-3 or TRBV12-4 with TRBJ1-1; unclear D gene. Between the trimmed V and J ends, which lost 6 bases and 6 bases, there was a span of 8 bases. This CDR3 is 11 amino acids long. This chain's CDR3 is CASSLGAEAFF. The CDR3, as DNA: TGTGCCAGCAGCCTCGGGGCTGAAGCTTTCTTT.